This TCR beta chain was identified in a study of blood T cell repertoires in COVID-19. Study at large: Collection of acute and convalescent COVID-19 samples took place in the United States, Italy and Spain. From T cells, B-cell-depleted T cells, or PBMCs came the material, which was cDNA or gDNA.

How the authors handled the data: Scientists estimated how many nucleated cells there were by amplifying reference gene primers. Measured with immunoSEQ multiplex PCR; TCRdb has only the in-frame clones, and not every one. That table is the source of V, J and clone size, and D and trimming were worked out from the DNA. Of about 150,000 clones listed, approximately 90% are singletons. V lost 6 bases and J lost 1; bases outside the gene matches: 2. Germline V gene sequence: CDR1 MNHEY, CDR2 SVGAGI. The CDR3 is 15 residues long. The Seattle patients, enrolled during active infection, were followed longitudinally.

The sequence came from a young man with COVID-19, enrolled during active disease. The gene calls are TRBV6-5 and TRBJ2-5; TRBD2 matches 13 bases. Sequencing used peripheral blood. CDR3 sequence (DNA): TGTGCCAGCAGCGGGACTAGCGGGACCCAAGAGACCCAGTACTTC. Its translation is CASSGTSGTQETQYF.